Following are 13 T cell receptor beta chains from one sample sequenced in a study of response to subunit inactivated influenza vaccine. Each CDR3 protein is one row after TCRdb ran MiXCR on the RT-PCR reads. Of roughly 500,000 distinct CDR3 sequences in the sample, more than 15% are singletons; the top ten hold about 3%. This material consisted of CD4+ T cells sorted from PBMCs, taken 23 months after vaccination. The source is a man aged 50 to 69 who received an inactivated influenza vaccine.

This clonotype was observed a few times. The V and J genes are TRBV29-1 and TRBJ2-3, with no clear D. Trimming pared 4 bases from V and 1 base from J, leaving 12 bases between. CDR3 size: 14 residues. Germline CDR1 reads SQVTM; CDR2 reads ANQGSEA. The CDR3 reads CSVVRPYRTDTQYF. CDR3 nucleotides: TGCAGCGTTGTTCGCCCTTACCGCACAGATACGCAGTATTTT.

CDR3 protein: CASGGQLYTGELFF. DNA for the CDR3: TGTGCCAGCGGAGGACAGTTATACACCGGGGAGCTGTTTTTT. The genes are TRBV6-2 or TRBV6-3 and TRBJ2-2, with D maybe TRBD1 (6 bases). Germline-derived CDR1 and CDR2 are MNHEY and SVGEGT. This CDR3 region has 14 residues. V was shortened by 8 bases and J by 3 bases, with 13 bases between the two germline ends.

V is TRBV6-2 or TRBV6-3 and J is TRBJ2-1, with D unresolved. The length of the CDR3 is 15 residues. The germline V gene encodes CDR1 MNHEY and CDR2 SVGEGT. V lost 2 bases and J lost 5, with 13 bases in between. This CDR3 reads CASSYRVFRDNEQFF. CDR3 coding DNA: TGTGCCAGCAGTTACAGAGTTTTTAGGGACAATGAGCAGTTCTTC.

V usage is TRBV4-2 and J usage is TRBJ1-4; 10 nucleotides agree with TRBD1. The junction had 5 bases not matched to a gene; V was cut back by 2 bases and J by 8 bases. CDR3 length: 15 residues. Germline loops: CDR1 LGHNA, CDR2 YNFKEQ. The CDR3 coding sequence is TGTGCCAGCAGCCAACAGGACAGGGGGAAAGAAAAACTGTTTTTT. This sequence encodes CASSQQDRGKEKLFF.

The V gene is TRBV10-3, the J gene TRBJ2-1, with 7 bases lining up with TRBD1. CDR3 length equals 14 residues. Trimming removed 6 bases from V and 0 bases from J; junction bases left unmatched: 2. In germline, CDR1 is ENHRY, CDR2 SYGVKD. The CDR3 nucleotides read TGTGCCATCAGGGGACAGAGCTCCTACAATGAGCAGTTCTTC. Translating gives CAIRGQSSYNEQFF.

V gene TRBV20-1 combines with J gene TRBJ2-1; TRBD2 matches at 8 bases. With V trimmed by 0 bases and J by 8 bases, 9 bases remained unmatched. The CDR3 totals 15 residues. From germline, CDR1 is DFQATT and CDR2 SNEGSKA (reference sequence). The CDR3 DNA follows: TGCAGTGCTAGAGATCTACAGCGGGGGAAGGATGAGCAGTTCTTC. Translated, it gives CSARDLQRGKDEQFF.

There are many counts of this clonotype. Written as DNA, the CDR3 is TGCGCCAGCAGCTCCTATTCCGGGACTGAGTATGAAAAACTGTTTTTT. This encodes CASSSYSGTEYEKLFF. The chain has TRBV5-1 and TRBJ1-4, with TRBD1 as a possible D gene (5 bases). The V and J ends lost 3 bases and 6 bases respectively, with 18 bases between them. Germline V gene sequence: CDR1 SGHRS, CDR2 YFSETQ. CDR3 length: 16 amino acids.

The gene calls are TRBV7-2 and TRBJ1-1, with no clear D. Trimming took off 3 bases at V and 8 bases at J, with 13 bases between the two ends. The V gene's germline CDR1 is SGHTA and CDR2 FQGNSA. This CDR3 is built from 13 residues. The chain's CDR3 is CASSLTRPGEAFF. The CDR3 region has the DNA TGTGCCAGCAGCTTGACAAGGCCGGGGGAAGCTTTCTTT.

This clonotype has ten or more counts. The CDR3 region has the DNA TGCAGTGCTAGAGTCCCCCGGGACAGACTTCAAAACATTCAGTACTTC. Residues: CSARVPRDRLQNIQYF. The chain joins TRBV20-1 to TRBJ2-4; TRBD1 matches at 7 bases. Germline CDR1 reads DFQATT; CDR2 reads SNEGSKA (reference sequence). The CDR3 extends over 16 amino acids. The ends lost 1 base at V and 5 bases at J; junction bases unmatched: 11.

This clonotype was seen ten or more times. This chain uses TRBV5-5 with TRBJ1-2; TRBD1 matches at 10 bases. The junction had 8 bases not matched to a gene; V was cut back by 4 bases and J by 5 bases. The length of the CDR3 is 15 residues. Germline V gene sequence: CDR1 SGHKS, CDR2 YYEKEE (reference sequence). The CDR3 protein is CASSEPGQGRYGYTF. As DNA, the CDR3 is TGTGCCAGCAGCGAGCCGGGACAGGGGAGGTATGGCTACACCTTC.

This clonotype was counted between two and nine times. The chain employs TRBV18 and TRBJ2-3; D is perhaps TRBD2 (5 bases). Per germline, CDR1 KGHSH and CDR2 LQKENI. CDR3 length: 16 residues. V lost 3 bases to trimming and J lost 1 base, with 14 bases between them. This chain's CDR3 is CASSPARAMGTDTQYF. In DNA form, the CDR3 reads TGTGCCAGCTCACCTGCGAGGGCCATGGGCACAGATACGCAGTATTTT.

In this sample, this clonotype turned up a few times. The chain links TRBV24-1 to TRBJ2-1, with a tentative D call TRBD2 (6 bases). The CDR3 runs 14 residues. Trimming cost V 4 bases and J 5 bases, with 11 bases left between them. Germline-derived CDR1 and CDR2 are KGHDR and SFDVKD. CDR3 sequence (DNA): TGTGCCACCAGTGACCCGGGAGCCCACAATGAGCAGTTCTTC. Its translation: CATSDPGAHNEQFF.

There are many counts of this clonotype. The chain couples TRBV11-2 to TRBJ1-1; D may be TRBD1 (5 bases). CDR3 length: 14 amino acids. Trimming shortened V by 4 bases and J by 4 bases, and 13 bases separated the two germline ends. CDR1 and CDR2 (germline): SGHAT, FQNNGV. CDR3 protein: CASSWGGVGTEAFF. For the CDR3, the DNA is TGTGCCAGCAGCTGGGGAGGGGTCGGCACTGAAGCTTTCTTT.